These T cell receptor beta chains were read from a single sample in a study of blood T cell repertoires in COVID-19. The protocol was immunoSEQ multiplex PCR, while the TCRdb copy is restricted to in-frame clones and leaves out a portion. The data show around 170,000 clones, roughly nine tenths seen once. The source material was peripheral blood. These TCRs come from a man aged 18 to 29 who had recovered from COVID-19. The CDR3 runs from the conserved cysteine through the conserved F or W. D genes are given only for firm matches. Not all rows give a size; the values are once, few, many and, for expanded clones, a class.

d_call	v_call	clone_size	j_call	cdr3_aa	cdr3_nt
TRBD1	TRBV4-2	-	TRBJ2-7	CASSQSMTGVNEQYF	TGTGCCAGCAGCCAATCGATGACAGGGGTCAACGAGCAGTACTTC
-	TRBV14	-	TRBJ1-6	CASSLQGSRNSPLHF	TGTGCCAGCAGCCTCCAGGGGAGCCGGAATTCACCCCTCCACTTT
TRBD1	TRBV10-3	-	TRBJ1-2	CAISDTQGTLEGYTF	TGTGCCATCAGTGATACACAGGGGACCTTAGAGGGCTACACCTTC
TRBD1	TRBV6-1	-	TRBJ2-7	CASSLQGIAYEQYF	TGTGCCAGCAGTCTACAGGGGATCGCCTACGAGCAGTACTTC
TRBD1	TRBV7-2	-	TRBJ2-1	CASSLDRGWTVRVNEQFF	TGTGCCAGCAGCCTTGACAGGGGGTGGACAGTAAGGGTCAATGAGCAGTTCTTC
-	TRBV9	few	TRBJ2-3	CASSSASTDTQYF	TGTGCCAGCAGCAGCGCTAGCACAGATACGCAGTATTTT
-	TRBV21-1	-	TRBJ1-1	CANGTGGLMNTEAFF	TGTGCCAACGGGACAGGGGGCCTAATGAACACTGAAGCTTTCTTT
TRBD1	TRBV6-2/TRBV6-3	-	TRBJ1-1	CASSQGVGTEAFF	TGTGCCAGCAGCCAGGGGGTAGGAACTGAAGCTTTCTTT
-	TRBV7-8	-	TRBJ2-7	CASSPVAYEQYF	TGTGCCAGCAGCCCTGTAGCCTACGAGCAGTACTTC
TRBD2	TRBV13	-	TRBJ2-2	CASSSGMITGELFF	TGTGCCAGCAGTAGCGGGATGATCACCGGGGAGCTGTTTTTT
-	TRBV19	-	TRBJ1-4	CASSMIGEKLFF	TGTGCCAGTAGTATGATCGGGGAAAAACTGTTTTTT
TRBD2	TRBV5-4	-	TRBJ2-2	CASSLMASGGRGTGELFF	TGTGCCAGCAGCTTGATGGCTAGCGGAGGTCGCGGCACCGGGGAGCTGTTTTTT
TRBD2	TRBV10-2	-	TRBJ2-2	CASKAGGRTGELFF	TGCGCCAGCAAGGCGGGAGGGCGGACCGGGGAGCTGTTTTTT
-	TRBV4-1	few	TRBJ1-3	CASSQEPRDSGNTIYF	TGCGCCAGCAGCCAGGAACCCAGGGACTCTGGAAACACCATATATTTT
TRBD2	TRBV25-1	-	TRBJ2-5	CASSDPSGTLETQYF	TGTGCCAGCAGTGACCCTAGCGGGACGTTGGAGACCCAGTACTTC
TRBD1	TRBV7-8	-	TRBJ1-1	CASSIRDRVNTEAFF	TGTGCCAGCAGCATCCGGGACAGGGTGAACACTGAAGCTTTCTTT
-	TRBV6-5	-	TRBJ1-1	CASSRQNMNTEAFF	TGTGCCAGCAGCAGACAGAACATGAACACTGAAGCTTTCTTT
TRBD2	TRBV6-2/TRBV6-3	-	TRBJ2-2	CASRPSGRASGGELFF	TGTGCCAGCAGACCTAGCGGGAGGGCCTCTGGCGGGGAGCTGTTTTTT
TRBD2	TRBV6-5	-	TRBJ2-3	CASSYEAGGTDTQYF	TGTGCCAGCAGTTACGAGGCGGGAGGGACGGATACGCAGTATTTT
-	TRBV28	-	TRBJ2-7	CASSLKTPKGQYF	TGTGCCAGCAGTTTGAAGACTCCGAAAGGGCAGTACTTC
TRBD1	TRBV29-1	-	TRBJ2-1	CSVEDRRNEQFF	TGCAGCGTTGAGGACAGGAGGAATGAGCAGTTCTTC
-	TRBV19	-	TRBJ2-1	CASSKDMSSYNEQFF	TGTGCCAGTAGTAAGGACATGAGCTCCTACAATGAGCAGTTCTTC
-	TRBV2	-	TRBJ2-3	CASDRDGGSGSSDTQYF	TGTGCCAGCGACAGGGACGGGGGGAGCGGGAGTTCGGATACGCAGTATTTT
TRBD1	TRBV11-2	-	TRBJ1-6	CASSFVGQGNSPLHF	TGTGCCAGCAGCTTTGTCGGACAGGGAAATTCACCCCTCCACTTT
TRBD1	TRBV6-6	-	TRBJ1-2	CASSYSGTGLHGYTF	TGTGCCAGCAGTTACTCCGGGACAGGGCTTCATGGCTACACCTTC
-	TRBV25-1	-	TRBJ2-5	CASSEYRGLETQYF	TGTGCCAGCAGTGAATATAGGGGGTTGGAGACCCAGTACTTC
-	TRBV6-5	-	TRBJ1-2	CASSYLSGQNYGYTF	TGTGCCAGCAGTTACCTTTCTGGGCAGAACTATGGCTACACCTTC
-	TRBV27	few	TRBJ1-3	CASSEGPWNTIYF	TGTGCCAGCAGTGAGGGTCCCTGGAACACCATATATTTT
-	TRBV7-2	few	TRBJ2-7	CASSLNPGINEQYF	TGTGCCAGCAGCTTAAACCCAGGGATAAACGAGCAGTACTTC
-	TRBV6-5	once	TRBJ1-1	CASSYSNSSPWAFF	TGTGCCAGCAGTTACTCGAACTCGTCCCCGTGGGCTTTCTTT
TRBD2	TRBV6-2/TRBV6-3	once	TRBJ2-7	CASSPGTIRREEQYF	TGTGCCAGCAGTCCCGGGACTATCCGACGCGAGGAGCAGTACTTC
TRBD1	TRBV19	-	TRBJ2-7	CASRGTGTGRTYEQYF	TGTGCCAGTAGGGGAACCGGGACAGGGCGAACCTACGAGCAGTACTTC
TRBD1	TRBV11-3	-	TRBJ2-1	CASSPGQGLRFF	TGTGCCAGCAGCCCAGGACAGGGGCTTAGGTTCTTC
-	TRBV6-5	once	TRBJ2-7	CASSYGSKYEQYF	TGTGCCAGCAGTTACGGGAGCAAATACGAGCAGTACTTC
TRBD1	TRBV5-4	-	TRBJ2-2	CASSSWTGVNTGELFF	TGTGCCAGCAGCTCATGGACAGGGGTGAACACCGGGGAGCTGTTTTTT
TRBD1	TRBV7-8	once	TRBJ2-7	CASSLGTGGSEQYF	TGTGCCAGCAGCTTAGGGACAGGGGGTAGCGAGCAGTACTTC
TRBD1	TRBV9	few	TRBJ1-5	CASSEGQGANQPQHF	TGTGCCAGCAGCGAGGGACAGGGGGCGAATCAGCCCCAGCATTTT
-	TRBV27	-	TRBJ2-4	CASSPAGLAKNIQYF	TGTGCCAGCAGCCCGGCGGGACTAGCCAAAAACATTCAGTACTTC
-	TRBV5-1	-	TRBJ2-1	CASSSDTSSYNEQFF	TGCGCCAGCAGCTCTGACACGAGCTCCTACAATGAGCAGTTCTTC
TRBD2	TRBV5-1	-	TRBJ2-1	CASSQTSGANEQFF	TGCGCCAGCAGCCAGACTAGCGGGGCAAATGAGCAGTTCTTC
TRBD1	TRBV7-9	-	TRBJ1-2	CASSRQGLDIYGYTF	TGTGCCAGCAGTAGACAGGGGCTAGATATTTATGGCTACACCTTC
TRBD1	TRBV5-6	-	TRBJ2-3	CASIRDRGNTDTQYF	TGTGCCAGCATCCGGGACAGGGGCAACACAGATACGCAGTATTTT
TRBD2	TRBV6-2/TRBV6-3	once	TRBJ2-3	CASSRAGGGTDTQYF	TGTGCCAGCAGTCGAGCGGGAGGGGGTACAGATACGCAGTATTTT
-	TRBV6-1	-	TRBJ2-1	CASSEGRGYNEQFF	TGTGCCAGCAGTGAGGGCAGGGGCTACAATGAGCAGTTCTTC
-	TRBV18	-	TRBJ2-5	CASSPASGTQYF	TGTGCCAGCTCACCCGCCAGCGGGACCCAGTACTTC
TRBD1	TRBV30	-	TRBJ2-1	CACPRDSGNEQFF	TGTGCCTGCCCCCGGGACAGTGGAAATGAGCAGTTCTTC
-	TRBV23-1	-	TRBJ2-3	CASSRGTDTQYF	TGCGCCAGCAGTCGAGGGACAGATACGCAGTATTTT
-	TRBV30	-	TRBJ1-1	CAWSVREVAFF	TGTGCCTGGAGTGTGAGGGAGGTTGCTTTCTTT
-	TRBV2	-	TRBJ1-5	CASTGTGEEPQHF	TGTGCCAGCACCGGGACCGGGGAGGAGCCCCAGCATTTT
-	TRBV27	-	TRBJ2-5	CASRSSGGETQYF	TGTGCCAGCAGGTCCTCGGGGGGCGAGACCCAGTACTTC
TRBD1	TRBV7-6	once	TRBJ2-7	CASSRAQGYYEQYF	TGTGCCAGCAGCCGGGCACAGGGGTATTACGAGCAGTACTTC
-	TRBV19	-	TRBJ1-2	CASSPGGYGYTF	TGTGCCAGTAGTCCGGGAGGCTATGGCTACACCTTC
-	TRBV6-5	once	TRBJ1-6	CASSWSGGRFGSPLHF	TGTGCCAGCAGTTGGAGCGGGGGGCGTTTCGGATCACCCCTCCACTTT
-	TRBV6-2/TRBV6-3	-	TRBJ2-7	CASSGGTVYEQYF	TGTGCCAGCAGCGGCGGGACTGTATACGAGCAGTACTTC
TRBD1	TRBV6-1	once	TRBJ1-1	CASRSDRGYEAFF	TGTGCCAGCAGGTCAGACAGGGGCTATGAAGCTTTCTTT